This TCR beta chain was sequenced for a study of blood T cell repertoires in COVID-19. Data came from immunoSEQ multiplex PCR; TCRdb stores just in-frame clones and leaves some out. Here the sample spans approximately 100,000 clones, around 66% being singletons. This TCR derives from a man older than 75 with acute or convalescent COVID-19. The material sequenced was peripheral blood.

In DNA, the CDR3 is TGTGCCAGCAGTCCCACCGAGGAGGGAGGTAATGAGCAGTTCTTC. Translating gives CASSPTEEGGNEQFF. The chain links TRBV6-4 to TRBJ2-1, with D possibly being TRBD2 (6 bases). CDR3 length: 15 residues. Trimming left V 5 bases short and J 7 bases short, with 18 bases between. Looked up from germline, CDR1 is MRHNA and CDR2 is SNTAGT.